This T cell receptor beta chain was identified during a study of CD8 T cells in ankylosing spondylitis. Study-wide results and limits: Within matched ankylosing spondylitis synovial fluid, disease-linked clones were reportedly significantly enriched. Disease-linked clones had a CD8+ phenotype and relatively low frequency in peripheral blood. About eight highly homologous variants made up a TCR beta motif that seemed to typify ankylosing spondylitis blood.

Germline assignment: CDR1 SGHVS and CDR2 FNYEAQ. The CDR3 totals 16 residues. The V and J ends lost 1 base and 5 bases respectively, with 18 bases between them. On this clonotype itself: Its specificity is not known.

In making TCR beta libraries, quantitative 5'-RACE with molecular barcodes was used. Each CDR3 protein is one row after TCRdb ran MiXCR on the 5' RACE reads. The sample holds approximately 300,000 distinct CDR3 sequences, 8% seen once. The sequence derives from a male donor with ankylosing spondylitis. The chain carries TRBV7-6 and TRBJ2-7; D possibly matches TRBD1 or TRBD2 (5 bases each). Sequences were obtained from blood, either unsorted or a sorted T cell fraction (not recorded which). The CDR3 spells CASSLESFGAPHEQYF. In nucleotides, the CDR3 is TGTGCCAGCAGCTTAGAGAGCTTCGGGGCACCCCACGAGCAGTACTTC.